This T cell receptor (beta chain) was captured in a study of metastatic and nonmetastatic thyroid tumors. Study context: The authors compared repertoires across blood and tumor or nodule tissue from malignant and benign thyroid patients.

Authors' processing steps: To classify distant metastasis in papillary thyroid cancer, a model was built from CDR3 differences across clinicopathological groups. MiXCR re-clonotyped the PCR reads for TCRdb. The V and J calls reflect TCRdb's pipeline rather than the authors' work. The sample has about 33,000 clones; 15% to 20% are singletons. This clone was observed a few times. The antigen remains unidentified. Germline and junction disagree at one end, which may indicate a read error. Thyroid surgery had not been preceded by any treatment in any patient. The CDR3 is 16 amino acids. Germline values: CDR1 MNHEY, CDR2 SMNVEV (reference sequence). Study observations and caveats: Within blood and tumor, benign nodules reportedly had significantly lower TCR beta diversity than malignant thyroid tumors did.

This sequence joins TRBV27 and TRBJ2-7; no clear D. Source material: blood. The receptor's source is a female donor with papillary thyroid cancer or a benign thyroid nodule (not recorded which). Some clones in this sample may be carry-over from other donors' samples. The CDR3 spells CASSPRWYSFLGEHYF. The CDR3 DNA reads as TGTGCCAGCAGCCCGCGTTGGTACTCTTTCCTTGGCGAGCATTACTTC.